Listed below are T cell receptor beta chains from one sample, sequenced in a study of human T cells and chemical hapten exposure. A single record per CDR3 protein comes from TCRdb applying MiXCR to the RACE reads. The sample contains about 87,000 distinct CDR3 sequences, 9.6% of which appear only once. The sample here was whole blood, taken in connection with sensitization to the hapten diphenylcyclopropenone (DPC). All receptors derive from a woman in her thirties or forties with alopecia areata. Some clones in this sample may be carry-over from other donors' samples. Both conserved end residues are part of each CDR3. D genes are given only for firm matches. The size entry is marked missing in some rows and otherwise reads once, few, many or a size class.

TRBJ2-3	many	TRBV9	-	TGTGCCAGCAGCAGACTATCGATCACAGATACGCAGTATTTT	CASSRLSITDTQYF
TRBJ1-5	few	TRBV29-1	-	TGCAGCGTTGATGGCGGGATCGGGAGCAATCAGCCCCAGCATTTT	CSVDGGIGSNQPQHF
TRBJ2-7	many	TRBV7-2	TRBD1	TGTGCCAGCAGCCCCGACAGGGGAAATGCCTACGAGCAGTACTTC	CASSPDRGNAYEQYF
TRBJ1-4	-	TRBV7-9	-	TGTGCCAGCAGCTTACGGCTTAACGGGGAAAAACTGTTTTTT	CASSLRLNGEKLFF
TRBJ1-1	-	TRBV19	TRBD1	TGTGCCAGTAGTATGACGGGGACAGGGAACACTGAAGCTTTCTTT	CASSMTGTGNTEAFF
TRBJ1-1	many	TRBV20-1	-	TGCAGTGCTAGGAGGACAGCGAACACTGAAGCTTTCTTT	CSARRTANTEAFF
TRBJ1-2	-	TRBV6-5	TRBD1	TGTGCCATAGGCAGGGGGTACGGCTACACCTTC	CAIGRGYGYTF
TRBJ2-3	many	TRBV5-4	-	TGTGCCAGCAGCGTAGGACAGAGAGGAGATACGCAGTATTTT	CASSVGQRGDTQYF
TRBJ2-7	many	TRBV11-2	-	TGTGCCAGCAGCTCGTCGGTGGGGTCCTACGAGCAGTACTTC	CASSSSVGSYEQYF
TRBJ2-1	many	TRBV19	TRBD1	TGTGCCAGTAGGTGGGGGACAGGGGTTGGAGATGAGCAGTTCTTC	CASRWGTGVGDEQFF
TRBJ1-1	many	TRBV12-3/TRBV12-4	TRBD1	TGTGCCAGCTCGACCCCTGGACAGGGAATGACTGAAGCTTTCTTT	CASSTPGQGMTEAFF
TRBJ2-1	many	TRBV11-2	-	TGTGCCAGCAGCTTAGCAGGGAGTTATGAGCAGTTCTTC	CASSLAGSYEQFF
TRBJ1-2	-	TRBV20-1	-	TGCAGTGCTAGGGGTCTGAGGGGAGGTAACTATGGCTACACCTTC	CSARGLRGGNYGYTF
TRBJ1-5	few	TRBV12-3/TRBV12-4	-	TGTGCCAGCAGTTCCGGGTGGGGGGGAAGCAATCAGCCCCAGCATTTT	CASSSGWGGSNQPQHF
TRBJ2-1	few	TRBV6-2/TRBV6-3	TRBD2	TGTGCCAGCAGTTACCTATATCTTTTAGCGGGGGGCCTGTACAATGAGCAGTTCTTC	CASSYLYLLAGGLYNEQFF
TRBJ1-5	many	TRBV18	-	TGTGCCAGCTCACCACGGGATAGGACGTTCAATCAGCCCCAGCATTTT	CASSPRDRTFNQPQHF
TRBJ2-7	-	TRBV9	TRBD2	TGTGCCAGCAGCGTAGCCCTAGCGGGCCCCTACGAGCAGTACTTC	CASSVALAGPYEQYF
TRBJ1-3	-	TRBV27	-	TGTGCCAGCAGCCTCACCCCCAGTCTAGGAAACACCATATATTTT	CASSLTPSLGNTIYF
TRBJ2-7	many	TRBV29-1	-	TGCAGCGTTGTGGTTAACAACTACGAGCAGTACTTC	CSVVVNNYEQYF